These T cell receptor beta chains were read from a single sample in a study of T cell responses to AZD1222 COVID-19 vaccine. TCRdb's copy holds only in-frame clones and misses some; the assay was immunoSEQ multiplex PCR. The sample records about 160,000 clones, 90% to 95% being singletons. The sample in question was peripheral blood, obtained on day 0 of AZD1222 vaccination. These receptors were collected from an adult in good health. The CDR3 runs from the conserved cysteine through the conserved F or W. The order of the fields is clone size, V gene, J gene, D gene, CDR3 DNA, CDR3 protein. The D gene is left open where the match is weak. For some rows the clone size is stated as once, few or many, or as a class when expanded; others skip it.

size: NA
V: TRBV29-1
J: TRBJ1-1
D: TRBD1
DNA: TGCAGCGTCCAGGGGACAGGGGGCACTGAAGCTTTCTTT
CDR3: CSVQGTGGTEAFF

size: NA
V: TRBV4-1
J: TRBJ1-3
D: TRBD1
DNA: TGCGCCAGCAGCCAAGGTACAGGGGCCCGCAGAAACACCATATATTTT
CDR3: CASSQGTGARRNTIYF

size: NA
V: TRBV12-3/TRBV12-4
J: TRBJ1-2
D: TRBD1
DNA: TGTGCCAGCATTGACCAGGGGGCCTATGGCTACACCTTC
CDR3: CASIDQGAYGYTF

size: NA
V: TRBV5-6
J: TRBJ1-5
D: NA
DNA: TGTGCCAGCAGCACTGGACGGGGGACCGAGCATTTT
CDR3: CASSTGRGTEHF

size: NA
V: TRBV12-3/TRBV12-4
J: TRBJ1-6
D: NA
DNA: TGTGCCAGCAGTTTCCGCGTAGGCTCACCCCTCCACTTT
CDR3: CASSFRVGSPLHF

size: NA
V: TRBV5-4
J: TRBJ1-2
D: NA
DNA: TGTGCCAGCAGCTTAGGGTTCGGGGGAAACTATGGCTACACCTTC
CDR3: CASSLGFGGNYGYTF

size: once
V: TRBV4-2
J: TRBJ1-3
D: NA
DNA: TGTGCCAGCAGCCAAGATAGGTCGGGGTCCGGAAACACCATATATTTT
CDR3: CASSQDRSGSGNTIYF

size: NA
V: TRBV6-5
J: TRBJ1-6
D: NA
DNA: TGTGCCAGCAGTTATTCGGGGGGGGATAATTCACCCCTCCACTTT
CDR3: CASSYSGGDNSPLHF

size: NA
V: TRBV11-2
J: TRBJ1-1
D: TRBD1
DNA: TGTGCCAGCAGTCGACAGGGGCAGAACACTGAAGCTTTCTTT
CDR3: CASSRQGQNTEAFF

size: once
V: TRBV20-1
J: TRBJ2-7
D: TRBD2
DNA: TGCAGTGCTAGTCCAGCGGGGAACTACGAGCAGTACTTC
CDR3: CSASPAGNYEQYF

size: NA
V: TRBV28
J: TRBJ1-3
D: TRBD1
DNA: TGTGCCAGCAGTTTATTCAGGGACAGGGGAAACACCATATATTTT
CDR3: CASSLFRDRGNTIYF

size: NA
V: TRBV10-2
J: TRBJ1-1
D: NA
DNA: TGCGCCAGCAGGGGCCAAAGGTGGGGGTCGGAAAGCGCAATGAACACTGAAGCTTTCTTT
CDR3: CASRGQRWGSESAMNTEAFF

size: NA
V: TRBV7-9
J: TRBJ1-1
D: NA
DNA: TGTGCCAGCAGCTTAAAGGGACGTACGACCGAAGCTTTCTTT
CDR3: CASSLKGRTTEAFF

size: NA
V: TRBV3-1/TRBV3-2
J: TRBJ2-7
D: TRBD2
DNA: TGTGCCAGCAGCCTTAGCGACAGGTCCCGCATTAGCGGGGGGGCCTACGAGCAGTACTTC
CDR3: CASSLSDRSRISGGAYEQYF

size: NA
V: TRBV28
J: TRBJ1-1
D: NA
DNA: TGTGCCGGGTCAGACATGAACACTGAAGCTTTCTTT
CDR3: CAGSDMNTEAFF

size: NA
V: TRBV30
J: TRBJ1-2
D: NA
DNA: TGTGCCTGGAAAATGGGCCCGGGGCCCTATGGCTACACCTTC
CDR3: CAWKMGPGPYGYTF

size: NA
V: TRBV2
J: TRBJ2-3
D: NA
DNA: TGTGCCACCGGTCGCCTCACGACTGATACGCAGTATTTT
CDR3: CATGRLTTDTQYF

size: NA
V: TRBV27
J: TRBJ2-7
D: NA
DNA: TGTGCCAGCAGTTTCGTCGGGGGCACCTACGAGCAGTACTTC
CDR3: CASSFVGGTYEQYF

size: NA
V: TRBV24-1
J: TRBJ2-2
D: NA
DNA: TGTGCCACCAGAGGCGAGGGGGGCGGGGAGCTGTTTTTT
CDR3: CATRGEGGGELFF

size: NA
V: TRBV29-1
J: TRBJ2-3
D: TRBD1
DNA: TGCAGCGTCGAGGGGGCAACTAGCACAGATACGCAGTATTTT
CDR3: CSVEGATSTDTQYF

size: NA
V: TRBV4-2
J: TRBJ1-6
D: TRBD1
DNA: TGTGCCAGCAGCCCATTAAGTCAAGCCTCTGGACAGGGAAATTCACCCCTCCACTTT
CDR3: CASSPLSQASGQGNSPLHF

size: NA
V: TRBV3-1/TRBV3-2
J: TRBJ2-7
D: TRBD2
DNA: TGTGCCAGCAGCCCACCAACCGGGGGGAACGAGCAGTACTTC
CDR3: CASSPPTGGNEQYF

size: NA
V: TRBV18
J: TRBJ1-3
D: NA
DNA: TGTGCCAGCTCACCACTCCTTACCACGGGAAACACCATATATTTT
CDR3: CASSPLLTTGNTIYF

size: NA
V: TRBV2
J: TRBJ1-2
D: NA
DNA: TGTGCCAGCAGTGACACTTCAGGGTTCGGCTACACCTTC
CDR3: CASSDTSGFGYTF

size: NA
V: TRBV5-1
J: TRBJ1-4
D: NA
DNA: TGCGCCAGCAGCAAAGCAACTAATGAAAAACTGTTTTTT
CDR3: CASSKATNEKLFF

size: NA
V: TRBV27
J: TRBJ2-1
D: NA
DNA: TGTGCCAGCAGTTTAGGGGGGTACAATGAGCAGTTCTTC
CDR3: CASSLGGYNEQFF

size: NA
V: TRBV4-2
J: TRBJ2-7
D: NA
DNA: TGTGCCAGCAGAGGGCCGGGCGAGCAGTACTTC
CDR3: CASRGPGEQYF

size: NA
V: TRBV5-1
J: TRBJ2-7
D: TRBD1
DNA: TGCGCCAGCAGCCAAACCGCGACAGGGGGAGGCTACGAGCAGTACTTC
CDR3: CASSQTATGGGYEQYF

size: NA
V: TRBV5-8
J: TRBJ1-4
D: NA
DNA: TGTGCCAGCAGCTTGGGATCAAGGGCAAATGAAAAACTGTTTTTT
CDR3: CASSLGSRANEKLFF

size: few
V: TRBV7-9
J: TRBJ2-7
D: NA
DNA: TGTGCCAGCAGCTTAGCTACCAGGGACGAGCAGTACTTC
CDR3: CASSLATRDEQYF

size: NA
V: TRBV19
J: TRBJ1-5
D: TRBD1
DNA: TGTGCCAGCGGGACAGGGTGGATTAGCAATCAGCCCCAGCATTTT
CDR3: CASGTGWISNQPQHF

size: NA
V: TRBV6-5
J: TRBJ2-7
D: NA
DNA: TGTGCCAGCAGTTTATTCCGGGGGTCCTACGAGCAGTACTTC
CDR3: CASSLFRGSYEQYF

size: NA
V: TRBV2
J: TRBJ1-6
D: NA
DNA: TGTGCCAGCAGCGTGACCGTCAGCAATTCACCCCTCCACTTT
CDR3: CASSVTVSNSPLHF

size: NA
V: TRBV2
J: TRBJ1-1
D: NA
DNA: TGTGCCAGCAGTGAAGCGCTTATTCTCCAGTCGAACACTGAAGCTTTCTTT
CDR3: CASSEALILQSNTEAFF

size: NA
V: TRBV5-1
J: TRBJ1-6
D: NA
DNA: TGCGCCAGCAGCTTGGCCCCGGATAAACCCCTCCACTTT
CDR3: CASSLAPDKPLHF

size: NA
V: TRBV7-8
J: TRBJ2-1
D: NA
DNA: TGTGCCAGCAGCTTAGGGGGGGCTAGAGCGGCCTACAATGAGCAGTTCTTC
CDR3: CASSLGGARAAYNEQFF

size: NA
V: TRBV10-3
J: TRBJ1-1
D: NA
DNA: TGTGCCATCTCAGAGAACACTGAAGCTTTCTTT
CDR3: CAISENTEAFF

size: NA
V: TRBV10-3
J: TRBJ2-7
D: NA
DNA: TGTGCCATCAGTGACCAGGACTCCTACGAGCAGTACTTC
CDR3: CAISDQDSYEQYF

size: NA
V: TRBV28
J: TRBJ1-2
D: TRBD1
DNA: TGTGCCAGCAGTTTCCGGACAGGGACAGGCTACACCTTC
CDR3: CASSFRTGTGYTF

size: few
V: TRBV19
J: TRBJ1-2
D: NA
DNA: TGTGCCAGTAGTATAGGGGCAGCGGATGCCCTCTATGGCTACACCTTC
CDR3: CASSIGAADALYGYTF

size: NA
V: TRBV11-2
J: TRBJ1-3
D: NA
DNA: TGTGCCAGCAGCTTAATGCTCTCTGGAAACACCATATATTTT
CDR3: CASSLMLSGNTIYF

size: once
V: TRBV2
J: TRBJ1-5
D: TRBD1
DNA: TGTGCCAGCAGTGAAGGGGACAGGGTCAGCAATCAGCCCCAGCATTTT
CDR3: CASSEGDRVSNQPQHF

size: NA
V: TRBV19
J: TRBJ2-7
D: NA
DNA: TGTGCCAGTAGCTCTATTGGGGGCTACGAGCAGTACTTC
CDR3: CASSSIGGYEQYF

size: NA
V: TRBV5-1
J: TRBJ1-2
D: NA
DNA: TGCGCCAGCAGAGACAGGACCGCTAACTATGGCTACACCTTC
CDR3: CASRDRTANYGYTF

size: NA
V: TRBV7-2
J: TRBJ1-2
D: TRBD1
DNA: TGTGCCAGCAGCTTATCCGCATACATCACAGGGGGCGTTGGTTATGGCTACACCTTC
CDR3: CASSLSAYITGGVGYGYTF

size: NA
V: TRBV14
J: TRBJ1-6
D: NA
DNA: TGTGCCAGCAGCCAAGAGAGCAGGGTGAGCTCCTATAATTCACCCCTCCACTTT
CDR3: CASSQESRVSSYNSPLHF

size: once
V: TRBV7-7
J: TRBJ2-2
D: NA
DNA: TGTGCCAGCAGCCCCTACGGATCCGGGGGGCTGTTTTTT
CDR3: CASSPYGSGGLFF

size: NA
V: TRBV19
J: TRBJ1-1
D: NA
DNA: TGTGCCAGTAGCGTAACCCTAAGGAACACTGAAGCTTTCTTT
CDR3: CASSVTLRNTEAFF

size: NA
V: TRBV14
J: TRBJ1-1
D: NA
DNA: TGTGCCAGTAGAAACGGGACCTACGTTGAAGCTTTCTTT
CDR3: CASRNGTYVEAFF

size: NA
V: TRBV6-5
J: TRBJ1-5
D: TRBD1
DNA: TGTGCCAGCAGTTATTCAGGGGGCGGTCAGCCCCAGCATTTT
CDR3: CASSYSGGGQPQHF